A selection of T cell receptor beta chains follows, all from one sample in a study of control samples from healthy donors and cancer patients. TCRdb's table, derived via immunoSEQ multiplex PCR, lists solely in-frame clones and lacks some. Of some 35,000 clones listed, approximately 93% were seen once; the top ten hold around 1.6%. The sample was PBMCs. These receptors were taken from a man aged 40-49 years with colorectal cancer. Each CDR3 is given with its conserved first and last residue. D genes are given only for firm matches. Rows give clone size only sometimes, using once, few, many, or a class for an expanded clone.

>-|TRBV7-2|TRBJ2-7|TRBD1
CASSLVGTGPYEQYF
TGTGCCAGCAGCTTAGTTGGGACAGGGCCCTACGAGCAGTACTTC
>-|TRBV5-4|TRBJ2-1|-
CASSVRDSGFGSYNEQFF
TGTGCCAGCAGCGTCCGGGACAGCGGGTTCGGGTCCTACAATGAGCAGTTCTTC
>-|TRBV19|TRBJ1-3|TRBD1
CATTGVFSGNTIYF
TGTGCTACCACAGGGGTCTTCTCTGGAAACACCATATATTTT
>-|TRBV12-5|TRBJ1-1|-
CASGLGDTTEAFF
TGTGCTAGTGGTTTGGGGGACACCACTGAAGCTTTCTTT
>once|TRBV7-2|TRBJ1-1|-
CASSPNQNSEAFF
TGTGCCAGCAGCCCAAATCAAAACTCGGAAGCTTTCTTT
>-|TRBV24-1|TRBJ2-1|-
CATSDIAEAYNEQFF
TGTGCCACCAGTGATATAGCGGAGGCCTACAATGAGCAGTTCTTC
>-|TRBV5-4|TRBJ2-5|-
CASSLGGFRETQYF
TGTGCCAGCAGCTTGGGAGGGTTCAGGGAGACCCAGTACTTC
>-|TRBV12-3/TRBV12-4|TRBJ1-2|-
CASSLRDNYGYTF
TGTGCCAGCAGTTTAAGGGATAACTATGGCTACACCTTC
>-|TRBV7-9|TRBJ1-2|TRBD1
CASSYSLTGDNGYTF
TGTGCCAGCAGCTACTCCCTGACAGGGGACAATGGCTACACCTTC
>-|TRBV19|TRBJ2-3|-
CASSTTYRDTQYF
TGTGCCAGTAGTACGACTTACAGAGATACGCAGTATTTT
>-|TRBV6-5|TRBJ1-1|-
CASSPPQNTEAFF
TGTGCCAGCAGTCCGCCACAGAACACTGAAGCTTTCTTT
>-|TRBV3-1/TRBV3-2|TRBJ1-2|-
CASSQQRAATSYGYTF
TGTGCCAGCAGCCAACAGCGGGCAGCAACTAGCTATGGCTACACCTTC
>-|TRBV9|TRBJ1-5|-
CASSLTPGNQPQHF
TGTGCCAGCAGCCTCACCCCTGGCAATCAGCCCCAGCATTTT
>-|TRBV3-1/TRBV3-2|TRBJ1-1|-
CASSQAGVNEAFF
TGTGCCAGCAGCCAAGCTGGGGTGAATGAAGCTTTCTTT
>-|TRBV6-5|TRBJ2-1|TRBD2
CASSGGLAKNNEQFF
TGTGCCAGCAGCGGGGGACTAGCTAAGAACAATGAGCAGTTCTTC
>-|TRBV4-3|TRBJ1-6|-
CASSPRTGNYSPLHF
TGCGCCAGCAGCCCCCGCACAGGGAATTATTCACCCCTCCACTTT
>-|TRBV3-1/TRBV3-2|TRBJ1-1|-
CASSHHGDSAFF
TGTGCCAGCAGCCACCACGGGGACTCGGCTTTCTTT
>-|TRBV4-2|TRBJ2-7|-
CASSQDRAFISGGTSYEQYF
TGTGCCAGCAGCCAAGATCGGGCGTTCATTAGTGGGGGAACCTCCTACGAGCAGTACTTC
>-|TRBV9|TRBJ1-2|TRBD1
CASSVSGGIYGYTF
TGTGCCAGCAGCGTATCAGGGGGCATCTATGGCTACACCTTC
>-|TRBV6-5|TRBJ2-7|-
CASSYMGEQYF
TGTGCCAGCAGTTATATGGGCGAGCAGTACTTC
>-|TRBV27|TRBJ2-7|TRBD1
CASSQTGDGHEQYF
TGTGCCAGCAGCCAGACAGGGGATGGCCACGAGCAGTACTTC
>-|TRBV9|TRBJ2-3|TRBD2
CASSPSGGNLYSTDTQYF
TGTGCCAGCAGCCCCAGCGGGGGGAACTTATATAGCACAGATACGCAGTATTTT
>-|TRBV14|TRBJ1-4|-
CASSQVERARDEKLFF
TGTGCCAGCAGCCAAGTCGAAAGGGCTCGAGATGAAAAACTGTTTTTT
>once|TRBV6-5|TRBJ1-2|TRBD1
CASSPTGAGYGYTF
TGTGCCAGCAGCCCCACAGGGGCCGGGTATGGCTACACCTTC
>once|TRBV11-2|TRBJ1-5|TRBD1
CASSAGQVLGQPQHF
TGTGCCAGCAGCGCAGGACAGGTGCTGGGTCAGCCCCAGCATTTT
>once|TRBV19|TRBJ2-7|-
CASSMHGLGEQYF
TGTGCCAGTAGTATGCATGGGTTAGGCGAGCAGTACTTC
>-|TRBV19|TRBJ1-4|-
CASVSTGLGEKLFF
TGTGCCAGTGTGTCAACAGGGCTGGGAGAAAAACTGTTTTTT
>-|TRBV19|TRBJ1-6|-
CASAESFYNSPLHF
TGTGCCAGCGCGGAAAGTTTCTATAATTCACCCCTCCACTTT
>once|TRBV11-3|TRBJ2-1|TRBD2
CASSLRTSGVDEQFF
TGTGCCAGCAGCCTACGGACTAGCGGGGTGGATGAGCAGTTCTTC
>once|TRBV29-1|TRBJ1-5|-
CSVGDVDSNQPQHF
TGCAGCGTCGGGGACGTGGATAGCAATCAGCCCCAGCATTTT
>-|TRBV2|TRBJ2-7|-
CASSEAREQYF
TGTGCCAGCAGTGAAGCCAGGGAGCAGTACTTC
>-|TRBV2|TRBJ2-7|-
CASNLLGGSYEQYF
TGTGCCAGCAACCTCCTAGGGGGCTCCTACGAGCAGTACTTC
>once|TRBV9|TRBJ1-5|-
CASSVGTSPGQPQHF
TGTGCCAGCAGCGTAGGAACCTCTCCGGGCCAGCCCCAGCATTTT
>-|TRBV7-9|TRBJ1-4|-
CASSRGGNEKLFF
TGTGCCAGCAGCCGGGGAGGGAATGAAAAACTGTTTTTT
>once|TRBV4-3|TRBJ2-2|-
CASSQDRTLAYTGELFF
TGCGCCAGCAGCCAAGATCGGACACTAGCCTACACCGGGGAGCTGTTTTTT
>once|TRBV2|TRBJ1-4|-
CASRPSWGTNEKLFF
TGTGCCAGCCGCCCTTCCTGGGGAACTAATGAAAAACTGTTTTTT
>-|TRBV5-6|TRBJ1-6|-
CASSLAETDSSPLHF
TGTGCCAGCAGCTTGGCCGAGACAGATAGTTCACCCCTCCACTTT
>-|TRBV27|TRBJ1-5|TRBD1
CASSLTGGNQPQHF
TGTGCCAGCAGTCTGACAGGGGGCAATCAGCCCCAGCATTTT
>-|TRBV12-3/TRBV12-4|TRBJ1-1|-
CASSFFRDTEAFF
TGTGCCAGCAGTTTTTTCAGGGACACTGAAGCTTTCTTT
>once|TRBV2|TRBJ2-3|TRBD1
CASTESGGSSDTQYF
TGTGCCAGCACCGAATCAGGGGGTAGTTCCGATACGCAGTATTTT
>-|TRBV12-3/TRBV12-4|TRBJ1-1|-
CASIRILNTEAFF
TGTGCCAGCATCAGGATTTTGAACACTGAAGCTTTCTTT
>once|TRBV29-1|TRBJ2-7|TRBD1
CSVRVQTGTSYEQYF
TGCAGCGTCAGAGTTCAGACAGGGACATCGTACGAGCAGTACTTC
>once|TRBV5-5|TRBJ1-5|-
CASSLGRKNQPQHF
TGTGCCAGCAGCTTGGGGCGGAAGAATCAGCCCCAGCATTTT
>-|TRBV6-6|TRBJ2-5|TRBD2
CASSPRGAGVQETQYF
TGTGCCAGCAGTCCCAGGGGAGCGGGGGTTCAAGAGACCCAGTACTTC
>-|TRBV15|TRBJ1-5|TRBD1
CATSSASGTGSQPQHF
TGTGCCACCAGCAGTGCATCCGGGACAGGGAGTCAGCCCCAGCATTTT
>-|TRBV24-1|TRBJ2-2|-
CATSGSTGELFF
TGTGCCACCAGTGGGTCCACCGGGGAGCTGTTTTTT
>-|TRBV7-2|TRBJ2-7|TRBD1
CASSPTGGNEQYF
TGTGCCAGCAGCCCGACAGGGGGCAACGAGCAGTACTTC
>-|TRBV12-3/TRBV12-4|TRBJ1-1|-
CASSRGWWAFF
TGTGCCAGCAGTCGTGGGTGGTGGGCTTTCTTT
>-|TRBV19|TRBJ2-1|-
CASSKTGLLSYNEQFF
TGTGCCAGTAGTAAGACAGGCTTGCTCTCCTACAATGAGCAGTTCTTC
>-|TRBV5-5|TRBJ2-7|-
CASTEGGSYEQYF
TGTGCCAGCACAGAAGGGGGGTCCTACGAGCAGTACTTC